These 16 T cell receptor beta chains originate from one sample sequenced in a study of metastatic and nonmetastatic thyroid tumors. No patient had received any treatment before thyroid surgery. With MiXCR, TCRdb called clones anew from the PCR reads. The data hold about 21,000 clones, with about 30% observed a single time. Input material: tumor tissue. These receptors originate from a male donor with papillary thyroid cancer or a benign thyroid nodule (not recorded which). Some clones in this sample may be carry-over from other donors' samples.

The chain carries TRBV20-1 and TRBJ2-1; the match to TRBD2 covers 9 bases. The CDR3 loop spans 14 amino acids. Germline loops: CDR1 DFQATT, CDR2 SNEGSKA (reference sequence). V shed 6 bases, J shed 0 bases, and the junction held 3 bases outside the gene matches. The CDR3 region is CSAQREVSYNEQFF. The CDR3 nucleotides are TGCAGTGCCCAGCGGGAGGTCTCCTACAATGAGCAGTTCTTC.

At least ten counts were recorded for this clone. The chain links TRBV7-9 to TRBJ1-3; D might be TRBD1 (5 bases). CDR1 is SEHNR and CDR2 is FQNEAQ in the germline V gene (reference sequence). V was trimmed by 5 bases and J by 5 bases, leaving 13 bases between them. There are 14 residues in the CDR3. The CDR3 spells CASSPWDSRNTIYF. For the CDR3, the DNA is TGTGCCAGCAGCCCCTGGGACTCGAGAAACACCATATATTTT.

This clone was seen repeatedly, ten times or more. The CDR3 bases are TGCGCCAGCAGCCAAGATCGGATAGGGGAGCTGTTTTTT. Translated: CASSQDRIGELFF. The gene calls are TRBV4-3 and TRBJ2-2; D not resolved. The ends were cut back, 0 bases at V and 8 bases at J, with 7 bases in the middle. CDR1 is LGHNA, CDR2 YSLEER, per germline. The CDR3 contains 13 residues.

The chain recombines TRBV6-1 with TRBJ1-5; 8 positions agree with TRBD1. After removal of 6 bases from V and 6 bases from J, the junction contained 10 bases not matched to a gene. Germline CDR1 is MNHNS and CDR2 is SASEGT. This CDR3 region has 15 residues. CDR3 in amino acids: CASSPGQGKAQPQHF. In nucleotides, the CDR3 is TGTGCCAGCAGCCCCGGACAGGGAAAAGCTCAGCCCCAGCATTTT.

This clone occurred many times. The V gene is TRBV28, the J gene TRBJ1-1, with D perhaps matching TRBD1 (5 bases). V lost 6 bases, J lost 3 bases, and 8 bases lay in between. This CDR3 spans 12 amino acids. The germline gives CDR1 MDHEN, CDR2 SYDVKM. CDR3 bases: TGTGCCAGCAGGCTAGGGGACACTGAAGCTTTCTTT. Protein product: CASRLGDTEAFF.

This clone was seen repeatedly, ten times or more. This CDR3 reads CASSLVLTGVTYEQYF. The CDR3 DNA reads TGCGCCAGCAGCTTGGTTCTGACAGGTGTGACCTACGAGCAGTACTTC. The chain recombines TRBV5-1 with TRBJ2-7; D might be TRBD1 (6 bases). The CDR3 contains 16 residues. Germline loops: CDR1 SGHRS, CDR2 YFSETQ. V lost 0 bases and J 2 bases, leaving 15 bases between the germline ends.

This clone appeared a few times. CDR3 amino acids: CAISESSTNEKLFF. The CDR3 DNA follows: TGTGCCATCAGTGAGTCTTCAACTAATGAAAAACTGTTTTTT. The chain combines TRBV10-3 with TRBJ1-4; no firm D call. This CDR3 comprises 14 residues. Germline CDR1 is ENHRY and CDR2 is SYGVKD. V was shortened by 0 bases and J by 0 bases, with 2 bases between the two germline ends.

The chain is built from TRBV6-1 and TRBJ1-2, with D perhaps TRBD1 (6 bases). The CDR3 has 16 residues. The V end lost 3 bases, the J end lost 5 bases, and 19 bases lay between the germline ends. From germline, CDR1 is MNHNS and CDR2 SASEGT. The CDR3 DNA follows: TGTGCCAGCAGTGAGGATCCACAGGGTTCAAATTATGGCTACACCTTC. This gives the protein CASSEDPQGSNYGYTF.

CDR3 sequence (DNA): TGCGCCAGCAGCTTTGTTGGGACCGGGGAGCTGTTTTTT. Protein sequence: CASSFVGTGELFF. The chain joins TRBV5-1 to TRBJ2-2; no clear D. Looked up from germline, CDR1 is SGHRS and CDR2 is YFSETQ. V gave up 2 bases and J gave up 5 bases, with 7 bases separating them. The CDR3 is 13 residues long.

This clone has only a few counts. The chain joins TRBV28 to TRBJ1-2; D is possibly TRBD1 (5 bases). This CDR3 is built from 12 residues. Trimming took 7 bases from V and 5 from J, leaving 11 bases between them. CDR1 and CDR2 from the germline V gene are MDHEN and SYDVKM. The CDR3 region is CASTGDAYGYTF. The CDR3 DNA reads as TGTGCCAGCACCGGGGACGCATATGGCTACACCTTC.

Worth noting for this clone: Other DNA sequences in this specimen translate into the identical CDR3. The chain joins TRBV19 to TRBJ2-7; possible D gene TRBD1, 6 bases. Trimming left V 3 bases short and J 3 bases short, with 9 bases between. From germline, CDR1 is LNHDA and CDR2 SQIVND (reference sequence). The CDR3 spans 13 residues. The CDR3 DNA reads TGTGCCAGTAGTATGCAGGGGAGCTACGAGCAGTACTTC. It encodes CASSMQGSYEQYF.

In its sample, this clone was seen many times. V is TRBV19 and J is TRBJ2-1, with D possibly being TRBD2 (5 bases). CDR1 and CDR2 from the germline V gene are LNHDA and SQIVND (reference sequence). This CDR3 spans 14 amino acids. V was cut by 3 bases and J by 4 bases, with 10 bases left in between. In nucleotides, the CDR3 is TGTGCCAGTAGTATGGATGGCGGGTACAATGAGCAGTTCTTC. Translation: CASSMDGGYNEQFF.

By sample fraction, this clone is medium-sized. V and J are TRBV5-1 and TRBJ1-5; TRBD1 agrees at 9 bases. The V gene's germline CDR1 is SGHRS and CDR2 YFSETQ. V was pared by 4 bases and J by 0 bases, with 5 bases of the junction left unmatched. This CDR3 comprises 16 residues. The CDR3: CASSPTGGDSNQPQHF. DNA for the CDR3: TGCGCCAGCAGCCCAACAGGGGGCGATAGCAATCAGCCCCAGCATTTT.

The sample holds one count of this clone. The chain is built from TRBV5-1 and TRBJ2-3; a possible D gene is TRBD2 (5 bases). This CDR3 has 16 amino acids. V lost 0 bases and J 2 bases, leaving 13 bases between the germline ends. Germline V gene sequence: CDR1 SGHRS, CDR2 YFSETQ. CDR3 region: CASSLGRLRVTDTQYF. CDR3 sequence (DNA): TGCGCCAGCAGCTTGGGGAGGTTGAGGGTCACAGATACGCAGTATTTT.

This clone is termed medium-sized. This chain connects TRBV19 to TRBJ2-2, with 10 bases identical to TRBD1. The CDR3 loop spans 14 amino acids. CDR1 and CDR2 from the germline V gene are LNHDA and SQIVND (reference sequence). With 10 bases clipped from V and 6 bases from J, the junction kept 8 bases outside the gene matches. CDR3 sequence (DNA): TGTGCCACTTCCGGGACAGGGGTGGCCGGGGAGCTGTTTTTT. Translating it yields CATSGTGVAGELFF.

By sample fraction, this clone is medium-sized. The J gene is TRBJ2-1, the V gene TRBV7-3; a possible D gene is TRBD2 (5 bases). CDR3 length: 14 amino acids. The V gene's germline CDR1 is SGHTA and CDR2 FQGTGA. V was cut by 4 bases and J by 1 base, with 8 bases left in between. In DNA, the CDR3 is TGTGCCAGCAGCTCGTCGGGGTCCTACAATGAGCAGTTCTTC. It translates to CASSSSGSYNEQFF.